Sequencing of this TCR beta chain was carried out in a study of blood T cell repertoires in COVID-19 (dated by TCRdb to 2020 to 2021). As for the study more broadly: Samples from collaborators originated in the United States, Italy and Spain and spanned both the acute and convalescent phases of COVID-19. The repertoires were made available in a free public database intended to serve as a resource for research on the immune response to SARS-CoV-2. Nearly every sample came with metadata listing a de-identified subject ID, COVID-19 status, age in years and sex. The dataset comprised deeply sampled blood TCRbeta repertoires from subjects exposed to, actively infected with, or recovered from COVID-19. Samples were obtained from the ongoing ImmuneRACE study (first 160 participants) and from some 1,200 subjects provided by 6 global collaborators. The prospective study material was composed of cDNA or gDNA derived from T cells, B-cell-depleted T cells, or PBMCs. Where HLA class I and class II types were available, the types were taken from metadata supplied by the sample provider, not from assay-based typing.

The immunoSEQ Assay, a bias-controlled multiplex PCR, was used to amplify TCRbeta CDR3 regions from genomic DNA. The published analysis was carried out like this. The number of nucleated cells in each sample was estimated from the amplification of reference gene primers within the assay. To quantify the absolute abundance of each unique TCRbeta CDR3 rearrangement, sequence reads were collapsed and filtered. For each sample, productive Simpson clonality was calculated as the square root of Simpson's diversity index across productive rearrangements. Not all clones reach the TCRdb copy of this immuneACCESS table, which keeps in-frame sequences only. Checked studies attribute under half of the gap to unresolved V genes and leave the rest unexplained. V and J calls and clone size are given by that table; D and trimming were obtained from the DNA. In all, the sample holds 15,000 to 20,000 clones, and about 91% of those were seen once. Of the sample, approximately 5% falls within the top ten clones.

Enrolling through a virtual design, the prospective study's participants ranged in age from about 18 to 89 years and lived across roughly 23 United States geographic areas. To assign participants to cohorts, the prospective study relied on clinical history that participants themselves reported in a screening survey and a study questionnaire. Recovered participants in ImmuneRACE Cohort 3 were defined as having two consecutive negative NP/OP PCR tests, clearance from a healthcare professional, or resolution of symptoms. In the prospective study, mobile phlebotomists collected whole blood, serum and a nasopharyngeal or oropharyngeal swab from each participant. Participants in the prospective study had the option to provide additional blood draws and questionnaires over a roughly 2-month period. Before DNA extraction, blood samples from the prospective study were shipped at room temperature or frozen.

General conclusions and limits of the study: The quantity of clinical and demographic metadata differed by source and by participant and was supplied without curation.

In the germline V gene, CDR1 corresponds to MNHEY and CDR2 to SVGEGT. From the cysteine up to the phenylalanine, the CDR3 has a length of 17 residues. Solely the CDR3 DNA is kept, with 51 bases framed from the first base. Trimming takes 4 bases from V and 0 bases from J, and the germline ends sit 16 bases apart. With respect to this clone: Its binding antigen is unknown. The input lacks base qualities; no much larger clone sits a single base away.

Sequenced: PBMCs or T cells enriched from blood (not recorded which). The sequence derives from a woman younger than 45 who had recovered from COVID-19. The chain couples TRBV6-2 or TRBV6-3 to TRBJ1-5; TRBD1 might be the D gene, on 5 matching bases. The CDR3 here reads CASSSRRGGSSNQPQHF. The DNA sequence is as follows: TGTGCCAGCAGTTCAAGAAGGGGCGGTTCTAGCAATCAGCCCCAGCATTTT.